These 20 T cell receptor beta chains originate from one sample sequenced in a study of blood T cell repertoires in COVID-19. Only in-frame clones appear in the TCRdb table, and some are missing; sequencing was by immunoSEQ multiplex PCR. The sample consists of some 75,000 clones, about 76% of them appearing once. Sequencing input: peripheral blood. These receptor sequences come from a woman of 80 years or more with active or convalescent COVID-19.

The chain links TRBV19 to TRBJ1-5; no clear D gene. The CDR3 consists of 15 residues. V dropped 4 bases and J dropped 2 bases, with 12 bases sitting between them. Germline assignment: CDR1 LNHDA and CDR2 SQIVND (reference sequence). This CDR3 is CASSKEFLGNQPQHF. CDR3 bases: TGTGCCAGTAGTAAGGAGTTTTTGGGCAATCAGCCCCAGCATTTT.

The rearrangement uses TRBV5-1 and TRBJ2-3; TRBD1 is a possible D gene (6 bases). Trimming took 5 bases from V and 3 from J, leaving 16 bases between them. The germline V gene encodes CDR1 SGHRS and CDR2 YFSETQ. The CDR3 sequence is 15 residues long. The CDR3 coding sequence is TGCGCCAGCAGTTCCGGTCAGGGGTTAACAGATACGCAGTATTTT. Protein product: CASSSGQGLTDTQYF.

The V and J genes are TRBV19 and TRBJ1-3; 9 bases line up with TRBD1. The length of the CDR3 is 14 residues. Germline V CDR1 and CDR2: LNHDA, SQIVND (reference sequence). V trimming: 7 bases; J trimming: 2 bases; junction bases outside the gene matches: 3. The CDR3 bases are TGTGCCAGTATTCGGACAGGGGCTGGAAACACCATATATTTT. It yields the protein CASIRTGAGNTIYF.

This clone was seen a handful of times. CDR3 sequence: CASSPYSTGSTNEKLFF. The CDR3 coding sequence is TGTGCCAGCAGCCCATACTCGACAGGGTCGACTAATGAAAAACTGTTTTTT. The chain has TRBV3-1 (or the pseudogene TRBV3-2) and TRBJ1-4, with 7 nucleotides matching TRBD1. Looked up from germline, CDR1 is LGHDT and CDR2 is YNNKEL (reference sequence). CDR3 size: 17 residues. Losses at the gene ends were 4 bases for V and 2 bases for J; bases not matched to a gene: 10.

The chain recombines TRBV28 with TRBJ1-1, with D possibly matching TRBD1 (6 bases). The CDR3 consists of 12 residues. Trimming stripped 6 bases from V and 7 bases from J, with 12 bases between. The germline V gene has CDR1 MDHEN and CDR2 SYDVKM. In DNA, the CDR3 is TGTGCCAGCAGCCAGGACAGCGTTGAAGCTTTCTTT. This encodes CASSQDSVEAFF. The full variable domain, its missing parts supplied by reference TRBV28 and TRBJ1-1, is DVKVTQSSRYLVKRTGEKVFLECVQDMDHENMFWYRQDPGLGLRLIYFSYDVKMKEKGDIPEGYSVSREKKERFSLILESASTNQTSMYLCASSQDSVEAFFGQGTRLTVV.

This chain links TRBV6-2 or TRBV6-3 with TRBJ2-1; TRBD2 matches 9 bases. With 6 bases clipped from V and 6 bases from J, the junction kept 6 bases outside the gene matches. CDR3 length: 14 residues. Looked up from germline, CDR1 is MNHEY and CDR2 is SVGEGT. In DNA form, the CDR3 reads TGTGCCAGCAGCCGTAGCGGGGGCATCAATGAGCAGTTCTTC. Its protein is CASSRSGGINEQFF.

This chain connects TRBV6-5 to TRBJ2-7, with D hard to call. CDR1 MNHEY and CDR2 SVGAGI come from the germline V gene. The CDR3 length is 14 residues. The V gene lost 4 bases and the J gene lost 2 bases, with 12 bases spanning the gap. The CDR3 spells CASSSSVPAYEQYF. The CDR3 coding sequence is TGTGCCAGCAGTTCGAGCGTTCCTGCCTACGAGCAGTACTTC.

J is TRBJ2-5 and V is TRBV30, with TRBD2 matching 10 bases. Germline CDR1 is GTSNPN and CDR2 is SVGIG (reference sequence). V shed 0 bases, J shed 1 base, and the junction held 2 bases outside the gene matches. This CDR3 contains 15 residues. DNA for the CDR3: TGTGCCTGGAGTGTCCTAGCGGGGGCCCAAGAGACCCAGTACTTC. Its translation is CAWSVLAGAQETQYF.

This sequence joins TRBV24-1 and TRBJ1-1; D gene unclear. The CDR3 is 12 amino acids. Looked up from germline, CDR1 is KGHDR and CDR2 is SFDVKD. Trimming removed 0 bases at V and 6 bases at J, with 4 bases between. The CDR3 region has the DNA TGTGCCACCAGTGATTTGCATTCTGAAGCTTTCTTT. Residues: CATSDLHSEAFF.

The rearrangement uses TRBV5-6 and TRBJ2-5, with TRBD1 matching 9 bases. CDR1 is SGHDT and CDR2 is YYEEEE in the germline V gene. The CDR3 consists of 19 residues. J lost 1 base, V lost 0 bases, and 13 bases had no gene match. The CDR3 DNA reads TGTGCCAGCAGCTTGGTCCCCGGGACAGGGCACCTCCTCCAAGAGACCCAGTACTTC. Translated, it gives CASSLVPGTGHLLQETQYF.

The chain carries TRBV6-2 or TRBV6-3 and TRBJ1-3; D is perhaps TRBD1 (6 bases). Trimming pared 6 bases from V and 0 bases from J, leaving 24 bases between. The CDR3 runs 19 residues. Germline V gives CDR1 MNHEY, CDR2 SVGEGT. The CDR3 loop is CASSLLPTDSDNSGNTIYF. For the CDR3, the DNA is TGTGCCAGCAGCCTACTACCGACGGACAGCGATAACTCTGGAAACACCATATATTTT.

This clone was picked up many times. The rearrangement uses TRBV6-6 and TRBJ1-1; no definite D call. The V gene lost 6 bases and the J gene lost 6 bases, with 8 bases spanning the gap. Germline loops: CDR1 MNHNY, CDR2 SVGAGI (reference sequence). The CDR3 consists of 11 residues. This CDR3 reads CASRTVPEAFF. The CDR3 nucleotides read TGTGCCAGCAGAACAGTTCCTGAAGCTTTCTTT.

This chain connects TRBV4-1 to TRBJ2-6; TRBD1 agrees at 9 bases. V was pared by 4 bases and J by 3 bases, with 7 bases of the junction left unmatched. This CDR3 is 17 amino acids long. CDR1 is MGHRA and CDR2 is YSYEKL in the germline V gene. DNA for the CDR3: TGCGCCAGCAGCCGTCCGGGACAGGGTCGTGGGGCCAACGTCCTGACTTTC. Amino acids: CASSRPGQGRGANVLTF.

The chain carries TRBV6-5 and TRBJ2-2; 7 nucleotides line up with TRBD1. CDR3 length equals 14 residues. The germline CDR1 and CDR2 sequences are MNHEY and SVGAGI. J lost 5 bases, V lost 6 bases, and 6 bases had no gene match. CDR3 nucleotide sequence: TGTGCCAGCAGGAGACAGGGTGAAACCGGGGAGCTGTTTTTT. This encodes CASRRQGETGELFF.

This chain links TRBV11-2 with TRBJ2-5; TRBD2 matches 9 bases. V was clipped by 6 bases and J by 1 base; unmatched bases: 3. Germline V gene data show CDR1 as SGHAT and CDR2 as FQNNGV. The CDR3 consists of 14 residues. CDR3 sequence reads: CASRRAGGQETQYF. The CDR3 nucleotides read TGTGCCAGCAGACGAGCGGGGGGCCAAGAGACCCAGTACTTC. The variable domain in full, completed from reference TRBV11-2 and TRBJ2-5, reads EAGVAQSPRYKIIEKRQSVAFWCNPISGHATLYWYQQILGQGPKLLIQFQNNGVVDDSQLPKDRFSAERLKGVDSTLKIQPAKLEDSAVYLCASRRAGGQETQYFGPGTRLLVL.

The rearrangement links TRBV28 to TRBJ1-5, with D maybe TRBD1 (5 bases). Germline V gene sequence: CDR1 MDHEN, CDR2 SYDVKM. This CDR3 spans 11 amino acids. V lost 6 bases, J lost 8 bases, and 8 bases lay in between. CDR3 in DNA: TGTGCCAGCAGGACAGAAGAGCCCCAGCATTTT. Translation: CASRTEEPQHF.

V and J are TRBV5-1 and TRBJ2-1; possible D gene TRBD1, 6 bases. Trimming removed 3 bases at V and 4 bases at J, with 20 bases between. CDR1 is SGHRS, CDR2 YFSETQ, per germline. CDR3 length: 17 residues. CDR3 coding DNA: TGCGCCAGCAGCTATCCTAAACAGGGAAATACTTACAATGAGCAGTTCTTC. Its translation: CASSYPKQGNTYNEQFF.

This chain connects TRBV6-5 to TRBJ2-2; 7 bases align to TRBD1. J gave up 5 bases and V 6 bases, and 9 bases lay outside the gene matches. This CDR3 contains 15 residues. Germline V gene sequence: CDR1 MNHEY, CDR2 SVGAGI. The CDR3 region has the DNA TGTGCCAGCAGGACAAAAGGGGGCGGAACCGGGGAGCTGTTTTTT. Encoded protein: CASRTKGGGTGELFF.

The CDR3 sequence: CASSHPWGRDSPYEQYF. The CDR3 DNA reads TGTGCCAGCAGCCATCCCTGGGGGCGGGACAGCCCCTACGAGCAGTACTTC. The chain employs TRBV3-1 (or the pseudogene TRBV3-2) and TRBJ2-7; a possible D gene is TRBD1 (7 bases). Germline loops: CDR1 LGHDT, CDR2 YNNKEL (reference sequence). Trimming pared 3 bases from V and 2 bases from J, leaving 20 bases between. This CDR3 is built from 17 residues.

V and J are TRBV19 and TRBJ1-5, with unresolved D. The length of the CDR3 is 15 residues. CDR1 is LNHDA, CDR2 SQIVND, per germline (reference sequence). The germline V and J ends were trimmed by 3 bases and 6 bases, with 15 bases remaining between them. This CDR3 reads CASSIRTRGGQPQHF. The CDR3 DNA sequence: TGTGCCAGTAGTATCCGGACTCGAGGCGGTCAGCCCCAGCATTTT.